This is a list of T cell receptor beta chains from one sample in a study of CD8 T cells in Susac syndrome. TCRdb analysed the immunoSEQ multiplex PCR reads with MiXCR anew, one entry per CDR3 protein. The table includes 200,000 or so distinct CDR3 sequences, about 96% detected once. Sequencing input: CD4+ T cells from PBMCs. The receptor set was obtained from a human donor with multiple sclerosis. CDR3s include the opening cysteine and the closing phenylalanine or tryptophan. The D gene is left open where the match is weak.

j_gene	d_gene	v_gene	CDR3nt	CDR3aa
TRBJ1-1	NA	TRBV5-6	TGTGCCAGCAGCTTCTCCACGGCTGATCCAGCTTTCTTT	CASSFSTADPAFF
TRBJ2-3	TRBD1	TRBV27	TGTGCCAGCAGGACACAGGGGTCCCGCACAGATACGCAGTATTTT	CASRTQGSRTDTQYF
TRBJ2-1	NA	TRBV20-1	TGCAGTGCTGGCCGCGGGTTCTCCTACAATGAGCAGTTCTTC	CSAGRGFSYNEQFF
TRBJ2-5	NA	TRBV13	TGTGCCAGCAGCAAGAGACAAGAGACCCAGTACTTC	CASSKRQETQYF
TRBJ1-1	NA	TRBV29-1	TGCAGCGTTGACAGTCGACTTCACACTGAAGCTTTCTTT	CSVDSRLHTEAFF
TRBJ2-5	NA	TRBV27	TGTGCCAGCAGTCAGGACCCAAAGGCGACCCAGTACTTC	CASSQDPKATQYF
TRBJ1-2	NA	TRBV3-1	TGTGCCAGCAGCCAGGAGGGCCCGAGTGGCTACACCTTC	CASSQEGPSGYTF
TRBJ2-5	NA	TRBV20-1	TGCAGTGCTAGACAAAATAGTGGGGAGACCCAGTACTTC	CSARQNSGETQYF
TRBJ2-1	NA	TRBV23-1	TGCGCCAGCAGTCCCGGCCGCGGGATTGAGCAGTTCTTC	CASSPGRGIEQFF
TRBJ2-1	NA	TRBV20-1	TGCAGTGCTAGCTTTGGACTGAGCTCCTACAATGAGCAGTTCTTC	CSASFGLSSYNEQFF
TRBJ2-7	TRBD1	TRBV7-9	TGTGCCAGCAGCTTCAGGGGGAGAACCTACGAGCAGTACTTC	CASSFRGRTYEQYF
TRBJ2-1	NA	TRBV12-3/TRBV12-4	TGTGCCAGCAGTTTAGGGAGGAGGTTCAATGAGCAGTTCTTC	CASSLGRRFNEQFF
TRBJ2-5	NA	TRBV20-1	TGCAGTGCTAGAGAGGGGGTAGAAAAGACCCAGTACTTC	CSAREGVEKTQYF
TRBJ1-5	NA	TRBV27	TGTGCCAGCAGTTTAGGTAGTGGGCCCCAGCATTTT	CASSLGSGPQHF
TRBJ2-5	TRBD2	TRBV30	TGTGCCTGGAACGCTAAGCGGGGGACCCAAGAGACCCAGTACTTC	CAWNAKRGTQETQYF
TRBJ2-5	NA	TRBV30	TGTGCCTGGAGTGCCGTTGAGACCCAGTACTTC	CAWSAVETQYF
TRBJ2-1	TRBD2	TRBV7-3	TGTGCCAGCAGCCCGGGACTAGCGGGGGCGGAGGAGTTCTTC	CASSPGLAGAEEFF
TRBJ2-5	TRBD2	TRBV2	TGTGCCAGCAGTGTCGGACTAGCGGCGAGGAGGGTAGAGACCCAGTACTTC	CASSVGLAARRVETQYF
TRBJ2-2	NA	TRBV3-1	TGTGCCAGCAGCCTTAGGGACCGATACACCGGGGAGCTGTTTTTT	CASSLRDRYTGELFF
TRBJ1-2	NA	TRBV7-9	TGTGCCAGCAGCACCAATGACAGACTCTATGGCTACACCTTC	CASSTNDRLYGYTF